Each of the 15 T cell receptor beta chains below was sequenced from the same sample in a study of shared clonotypes between healthy human individuals. Only in-frame clones appear in the TCRdb table, and some are missing; sequencing was by immunoSEQ multiplex PCR. The sample includes more than 2 million clones, 90% to 95% of them seen just once. CD45RO negativity and positive selection for CCR7 defined naive CD8 cells, a population that excluded terminally differentiated effector memory CD45RA+ cells. The specimen sequenced was naive CD8+ T cells from PBMCs. These receptors were collected from a young man in good health. Some clones in this sample may be carry-over from other donors' samples.

The rearrangement joins TRBV13 to TRBJ1-1, with no clear D. The CDR3 totals 15 residues. The germline V and J ends were trimmed by 5 bases and 2 bases, with 15 bases remaining between them. Looked up from germline, CDR1 is PRHDT and CDR2 is FYEKMQ (reference sequence). In DNA form, the CDR3 reads TGTGCCAGCAGCGCGTTACAGAGCCCTAACACTGAAGCTTTCTTT. Its protein is CASSALQSPNTEAFF.

V and J are TRBV7-2 and TRBJ2-7; unclear D gene. Trimming removed 1 base at V and 3 bases at J, with 10 bases between. There are 14 residues in the CDR3. CDR1 SGHTA and CDR2 FQGNSA come from the germline V gene. The CDR3 DNA is TGTGCCAGCAGCTTAGATGTGGGCGACTACGAGCAGTACTTC. Translating it yields CASSLDVGDYEQYF.

This sequence joins TRBV4-1 and TRBJ2-7, with TRBD2 identical over 8 bases. V lost 1 base to trimming and J lost 4 bases; unmatched junction nucleotides: 6. The CDR3 covers 15 residues. Looked up from germline, CDR1 is MGHRA and CDR2 is YSYEKL. CDR3 residues: CASSQVIAGLYEQYF. The DNA for the CDR3 is TGCGCCAGCAGCCAAGTTATAGCGGGATTGTACGAGCAGTACTTC.

Details on this clone: This sample includes further DNA sequences coding for the same CDR3. The CDR3 region has the DNA TGTGCCAGCAGTTTATTACTAGCGGGAGGGGAAGAGACCCAGTACTTC. Translated, it gives CASSLLLAGGEETQYF. This rearrangement joins TRBV28 to TRBJ2-5, with 13 bases matching TRBD2. The junction had 2 bases not matched to a gene; V was cut back by 1 base and J by 3 bases. Germline CDR1 is MDHEN and CDR2 is SYDVKM. The CDR3 has 16 amino acids. The whole variable domain, remainder taken from reference TRBV28 and TRBJ2-5, is DVKVTQSSRYLVKRTGEKVFLECVQDMDHENMFWYRQDPGLGLRLIYFSYDVKMKEKGDIPEGYSVSREKKERFSLILESASTNQTSMYLCASSLLLAGGEETQYFGPGTRLLVL.

Written as DNA, the CDR3 is TGTGCCAGCAGCCCGAGCCCGGACACTATCACAGATACGCAGTATTTT. This encodes CASSPSPDTITDTQYF. The chain employs TRBV27 and TRBJ2-3; TRBD1 might be the D (5 bases). The CDR3 extends over 16 amino acids. The ends were cut back, 6 bases at V and 2 bases at J, with 18 bases in the middle. Germline CDR1 reads MNHEY; CDR2 reads SMNVEV (reference sequence).

As regards this clone: In the same sample, other DNA sequences code for this CDR3. The rearrangement links TRBV19 to TRBJ2-7; 8 bases are a match to TRBD1. Per germline, CDR1 LNHDA and CDR2 SQIVND (reference sequence). The CDR3 has 14 amino acids. V lost 7 bases, J lost 3 bases, and 8 bases stayed unmatched. The CDR3 nucleotides are TGTGCCAGTAACCCCGGACAGGGAGGCTACGAGCAGTACTTC. As protein: CASNPGQGGYEQYF.

The chain joins TRBV7-2 to TRBJ2-1; the match to TRBD1 covers 7 bases. The CDR3 spans 14 residues. V shed 4 bases, J shed 5 bases, and the junction held 5 bases outside the gene matches. Germline V gene data show CDR1 as SGHTA and CDR2 as FQGNSA. The CDR3 protein is CASSSTGLNNEQFF. DNA of the CDR3: TGTGCCAGCAGCTCGACAGGGTTGAACAATGAGCAGTTCTTC. Based on the CDR3 plus reference TRBV7-2 and TRBJ2-1, the full variable domain is GAGVSQSPSNKVTEKGKDVELRCDPISGHTALYWYRQSLGQGLEFLIYFQGNSAPDKSGLPSDRFSAERTGGSVSTLTIQRTQQEDSAVYLCASSSTGLNNEQFFGPGTRLTVL.

V is TRBV25-1 and J is TRBJ2-7, with a weak D call TRBD1 (6 bases). Germline loops: CDR1 MGHDK, CDR2 SYGVNS. Trimming pared 6 bases from V and 6 bases from J, leaving 15 bases between. The CDR3 has 13 residues. CDR3 coding DNA: TGTGCCAGCAGCACAGGGCCTTCCGCCGAGCAGTACTTC. Protein: CASSTGPSAEQYF.

CDR3 DNA: TGTGCCAGCAGCCAAGACCGGCTAGCGGGAGGCGCTGAGCAGTTCTTC. Its protein product is CASSQDRLAGGAEQFF. This sequence joins TRBV14 and TRBJ2-1; 11 bases agree with TRBD2. Germline CDR1 SGHDN, CDR2 FVKESK. The V and J ends lost 0 bases and 9 bases, in that order; junction bases with no gene match: 7. The CDR3 has 16 amino acids.

The rearrangement links TRBV10-3 to TRBJ1-2, with D uncertain. Germline CDR1 reads ENHRY; CDR2 reads SYGVKD. V was shortened by 2 bases and J by 0 bases, with 10 bases between the two germline ends. CDR3 size: 15 residues. The CDR3 reads CAISEDRRSNYGYTF. CDR3 coding DNA: TGTGCCATCAGTGAGGACCGACGATCTAACTATGGCTACACCTTC.

The J gene is TRBJ2-1, the V gene TRBV10-3, with TRBD2 matching 7 bases. Unmatched junction bases numbered 7, after V lost 10 bases and J lost 4 bases. CDR3 length: 13 residues. The germline CDR1 and CDR2 sequences are ENHRY and SYGVKD. CDR3 amino acids: CATLSGDYNEQFF. DNA for the CDR3: TGTGCCACCCTAAGCGGGGATTACAATGAGCAGTTCTTC.

CDR3 sequence: CASSVGAWNEKLFF. CDR3 coding DNA: TGTGCCAGCAGCGTGGGGGCCTGGAATGAAAAACTGTTTTTT. V usage is TRBV7-9 and J usage is TRBJ1-4; weak D call: TRBD1 (6 bases). Germline V gene data show CDR1 as SEHNR and CDR2 as FQNEAQ (reference sequence). V was cut by 5 bases and J by 5 bases, with 12 bases left in between. The CDR3 sequence is 14 residues long.

The rearrangement uses TRBV30 and TRBJ2-5; 7 bases line up with TRBD1. The J call may be wrong; the DNA end is better matched by TRBJ2-7. The CDR3 is made up of 15 amino acids. Germline assignment: CDR1 GTSNPN and CDR2 SVGIG (reference sequence). CDR3: CAWSVDRASRYEQYF. CDR3 in DNA: TGTGCCTGGAGTGTAGACAGGGCGAGTCGCTACGAGCAGTACTTC.

The rearrangement joins TRBV19 to TRBJ2-2, with a weak D call TRBD2 (5 bases). Germline V lookup: CDR1 LNHDA, CDR2 SQIVND (reference sequence). With 1 base removed from V and 4 bases from J, the gap between germline ends came to 10 bases. The CDR3 sequence is 15 residues long. The CDR3 coding sequence is TGTGCCAGTAGTATAGCCCTAGCCGTCACCGGGGAGCTGTTTTTT. Protein: CASSIALAVTGELFF. Supplemented by reference TRBV19 and TRBJ2-2, the full variable domain reads DGGITQSPKYLFRKEGQNVTLSCEQNLNHDAMYWYRQDPGQGLRLIYYSQIVNDFQKGDIAEGYSVSREKKESFPLTVTSAQKNPTAFYLCASSIALAVTGELFFGEGSRLTVL.

On this clone itself: Other DNA sequences in this sample translate to the same CDR3. The chain couples TRBV9 to TRBJ2-7, with D possibly matching TRBD2 (5 bases). V was clipped by 3 bases and J by 1 base, with 11 bases between them. From germline, CDR1 is SGDLS and CDR2 YYNGEE. The CDR3 extends over 14 amino acids. CDR3: CASSAGGRSYEQYF. As DNA, the CDR3 is TGTGCCAGCAGCGCCGGAGGCAGGTCCTACGAGCAGTACTTC. Together with reference TRBV9 and TRBJ2-7, the CDR3 gives the full variable domain: DSGVTQTPKHLITATGQRVTLRCSPRSGDLSVYWYQQSLDQGLQFLIQYYNGEERAKGNILERFSAQQFPDLHSELNLSSLELGDSALYFCASSAGGRSYEQYFGPGTRLTVT.